This T cell receptor (beta chain) came from a study of CD8 T cells in Susac syndrome (dated by TCRdb to between 2018 and 2020). As for the study more broadly: Repertoire sequencing was used to test whether CD8+ T cell activation and differentiation in Susac syndrome was antigen driven. CD8+ T cell repertoire clonality was compared between 11 to 12 healthy donors, approximately 14 Susac syndrome patients and 15 multiple sclerosis patients. Results and caveats for the whole study, not just this receptor: The study acknowledged that relatively few individuals were included in the TCR sequencing and HLA analysis.

On this clonotype itself: Its specific antigen is unknown. No per-base quality is available; no much larger clone lies one base away.

Peripheral blood CD8+ and CD4+ T cells from healthy donors, Susac syndrome patients and multiple sclerosis patients were profiled using high-throughput TCR beta sequencing. The healthy donors served as controls matched for age and sex. CD8+ TEMRA cells were enriched by FACS, while bulk CD8+ and CD4+ T cells were purified by magnetic negative isolation. Blood was collected in EDTA tubes and processed within 24 hours, with PBMCs isolated through density gradient centrifugation. PBMCs intended for TCR sequencing were cryopreserved in liquid nitrogen and were subsequently thawed in a 37 degrees C water bath. The sorted or isolated CD4+, CD8+ and CD8+ TEMRA cells reached a purity of at least 90%. RNA was extracted using the RNeasy kit, and roughly 0.5 to 1 microgram was reverse transcribed with random hexamers. The immunoSEQ multiplex PCR assay, which covers 54 Vbeta and 13 Jbeta segments, was used to amplify TCR beta CDR3 regions. To correct PCR amplification bias, a synthetic template baseline was used for both primer optimization and computational correction. Concerning the study's data processing: Reads were annotated to V, D and J genes per IMGT and analyzed with immunoSEQ Analyzer, keeping only productive sequences. Clonality was computed as one minus Shannon entropy normalized by log2 of the number of productive unique sequences. For each patient and control, public and private clones were evaluated among the 100 most prevalent clones. Clones were defined as Susac-specific if absent from the healthy and MS cohorts, from around 1,000 published viral clones and from other ImmuneACCESS disease sequences. Using fastp trimming at Q25 and MiXCR clonotype assembly, TCRdb reanalyzed the public sequencing data and kept in-frame beta chains. Duplicate CDR3 protein sequences are folded into a single record with the most common DNA and genes. TCRdb's processing, not the authors' own work, is the source of the V and J calls. Within this sample are about 120,000 distinct CDR3 sequences, with 85% to 95% of them counted one time only. The ten most abundant clones make up over 0.1% of the sample.

V is pruned by 7 bases and J by 7 bases, leaving 7 bases of the junction without a gene match. CDR1 and CDR2 are drawn from the germline V gene: MNHEY, SVGEGT. The CDR3 contains 14 residues, cysteine and phenylalanine counted. Only the CDR3 DNA is retained, 42 bases long and in frame from the first base. The sequence came from a human donor in good health. Sequenced: CD8+ T cells from PBMCs. Rearrangement joined TRBV6-2 or TRBV6-3 to TRBJ2-1, and 10 junctional nucleotides match TRBD2. The sequence in DNA is TGTGCCAGCACAGGACTAGCGGACAGAAATGAGCAGTTCTTC. It translates to CASTGLADRNEQFF.